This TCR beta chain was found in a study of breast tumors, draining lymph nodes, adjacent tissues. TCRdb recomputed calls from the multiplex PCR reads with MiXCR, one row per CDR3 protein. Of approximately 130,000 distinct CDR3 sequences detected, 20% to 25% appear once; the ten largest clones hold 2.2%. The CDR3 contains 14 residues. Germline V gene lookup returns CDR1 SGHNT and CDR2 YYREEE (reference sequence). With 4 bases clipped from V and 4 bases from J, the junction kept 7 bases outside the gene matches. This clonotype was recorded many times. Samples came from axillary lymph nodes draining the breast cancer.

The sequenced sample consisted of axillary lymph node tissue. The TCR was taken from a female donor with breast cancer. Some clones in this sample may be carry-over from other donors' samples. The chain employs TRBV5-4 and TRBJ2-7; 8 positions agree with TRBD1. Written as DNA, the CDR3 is TGTGCCAGCAGCACGGCAGGGGGCGGGTACGAGCAGTACTTC. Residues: CASSTAGGGYEQYF.